The T cell receptor beta chain under discussion was sequenced for a study of CD8 T cells in ankylosing spondylitis. Findings of the study overall: Ankylosing spondylitis blood appeared to be characterized by a TCR beta motif of under 10 highly homologous variants.

This clonotype was detected many times. Its antigen is not known. Quantitative 5'-RACE was performed with molecular barcodes, and it yielded the TCR beta libraries. TCRdb re-derived calls from the 5' RACE reads in MiXCR, one entry per CDR3 protein. Of about 220,000 distinct CDR3 sequences detected, 20% to 30% appear once; the ten largest clones hold 5% to 8%. V shed 2 bases and J shed 1 base, with 17 bases lying between them. CDR3 size: 18 residues. Looked up from germline, CDR1 is LNHNV and CDR2 is YYDKDF (reference sequence). The specimen was blood, either unsorted or a sorted T cell fraction (not recorded which). The receptor's source is a male donor with ankylosing spondylitis or in good health (not recorded which). The gene calls are TRBV15 and TRBJ2-2, with D uncertain. The CDR3 here is CATSRSPKFMRNTGELFF. The DNA of the CDR3 is TGTGCCACCAGCAGATCCCCAAAATTTATGAGGAACACCGGGGAGCTGTTTTTT.